This is a list of T cell receptor beta chains from one sample in a study of a mutant IDH1 vaccine in newly diagnosed glioma. TCRdb's copy holds only in-frame clones and misses some; the assay was immunoSEQ multiplex PCR. The profile shows 60,000 to 65,000 clones, 80% to 90% of them singletons. Their specific antigens are unknown. The sample in question was PBMCs, obtained from a glioma patient whose treatment included an IDH1 peptide vaccine. The receptors were gathered from a young man with glioma. The CDR3 runs from the conserved cysteine through the conserved F or W. The order of the fields is clone size, D gene, V gene, J gene, CDR3 protein, CDR3 DNA. D genes are given only for firm matches. Size tells how often a clone was seen (once, few, many) or the class of an expanded clone, and some rows leave it out.

-,TRBD2,TRBV5-8,TRBJ2-1,CASRKIAGSSYNEQFF,TGTGCCAGCAGAAAAATAGCGGGGAGCTCCTACAATGAGCAGTTCTTC
-,TRBD2,TRBV5-1,TRBJ2-7,CASSLAGPGGSYEQYF,TGCGCCAGCAGCTTGGCGGGCCCGGGGGGATCCTACGAGCAGTACTTC
few,-,TRBV5-6,TRBJ1-6,CASSSGQLSMSSYNSPLHF,TGTGCCAGCAGCTCCGGACAGCTGAGCATGAGCTCCTATAATTCACCCCTCCACTTT
once,TRBD1,TRBV7-8,TRBJ1-1,CASSFGQGTEAFF,TGTGCCAGCAGCTTTGGACAGGGCACTGAAGCTTTCTTT
-,-,TRBV2,TRBJ2-3,CASRDSGSTNVKDTQYF,TGTGCCAGCAGGGACTCCGGCTCGACTAATGTGAAAGATACGCAGTATTTT
-,TRBD1,TRBV28,TRBJ1-1,CASSEGTGGKNTEAFF,TGTGCCAGCTCAGAGGGGACAGGGGGCAAGAACACTGAAGCTTTCTTT
-,-,TRBV5-6,TRBJ1-2,CASSLWDYGYTF,TGTGCCAGCAGCTTATGGGACTATGGCTACACCTTC
once,-,TRBV6-1,TRBJ1-3,CASSEALRGARGNTIYF,TGTGCCAGCAGTGAAGCGCTGAGGGGCGCGCGAGGAAACACCATATATTTT
-,TRBD2,TRBV4-2,TRBJ2-5,CASSQVSGGKETQYF,TGTGCCAGCAGCCAAGTTAGCGGGGGGAAAGAGACCCAGTACTTC
-,TRBD2,TRBV6-6,TRBJ2-1,CASTLLAGGPNEQFF,TGTGCCAGCACACTACTAGCGGGGGGGCCGAATGAGCAGTTCTTC
-,-,TRBV2,TRBJ1-1,CASRGDGGYTEAFF,TGTGCCAGCAGGGGAGACGGGGGGTACACTGAAGCTTTCTTT
-,-,TRBV5-1,TRBJ1-1,CASRDAGTRGRGAFF,TGCGCCAGCAGGGACGCCGGGACCCGGGGCCGGGGCGCTTTCTTT
-,TRBD1,TRBV5-6,TRBJ1-2,CASSLVGTGDRYGYTF,TGTGCCAGCAGCTTGGTGGGGACAGGGGATCGGTATGGCTACACCTTC
-,-,TRBV2,TRBJ1-1,CASSIGAETEAFF,TGTGCCAGCAGTATCGGGGCTGAAACTGAAGCTTTCTTT
-,TRBD1,TRBV7-8,TRBJ1-5,CASSGGTGYFSNQPQHF,TGTGCCAGCAGCGGAGGGACAGGTTACTTTAGCAATCAGCCCCAGCATTTT
-,-,TRBV5-1,TRBJ1-3,CASSLETGLIGFGNTIYF,TGCGCCAGCAGCTTGGAAACAGGACTAATAGGCTTTGGAAACACCATATATTTT
-,TRBD2,TRBV5-1,TRBJ2-3,CASSDPGAGGPLGTQYF,TGCGCCAGCAGCGACCCGGGAGCGGGGGGTCCCTTAGGTACGCAGTATTTT
-,-,TRBV5-1,TRBJ1-6,CASSLGGPSGASNSPLHF,TGCGCCAGCAGCTTGGGGGGTCCCTCAGGAGCCTCTAATTCACCCCTCCACTTT
-,-,TRBV10-3,TRBJ1-6,CATLPGGDTGSPLHF,TGTGCCACCCTCCCTGGGGGGGACACGGGTTCACCCCTCCACTTT
-,-,TRBV6-5,TRBJ1-2,CASSYGKSQLNYGYTF,TGCGCCAGCAGTTACGGGAAGTCACAGCTGAACTATGGCTACACCTTC
-,-,TRBV18,TRBJ1-1,CASSPYRSNTEAFF,TGTGCCAGCTCACCCTACAGGTCGAACACTGAAGCTTTCTTT
-,-,TRBV11-2,TRBJ1-2,CASSGRGGAVLGYTF,TGTGCCAGCAGCGGCCGGGGAGGGGCCGTCCTAGGCTACACCTTC
medium-sized,TRBD2,TRBV15,TRBJ2-7,CATSRVLAEYEQYF,TGTGCCACCAGCAGAGTTCTAGCGGAATACGAGCAGTACTTC
-,-,TRBV4-1,TRBJ2-6,CASSLASGANVLTF,TGCGCCAGCAGCCTAGCCTCTGGGGCCAACGTCCTGACTTTC
-,TRBD1,TRBV5-1,TRBJ1-3,CASSLDRTGGSSGNTIYF,TGCGCCAGCAGCTTGGATCGGACAGGGGGCAGTAGTGGAAACACCATATATTTT
-,-,TRBV30,TRBJ2-3,CAWDRRRTDTQYF,TGTGCCTGGGACCGCCGCCGCACAGATACGCAGTATTTT
-,-,TRBV5-1,TRBJ2-7,CASSVGQIYEQYF,TGCGCCAGCAGCGTGGGACAAATCTACGAGCAGTACTTC
once,-,TRBV11-2,TRBJ2-4,CASSLESKNIQYF,TGTGCCAGCAGCTTAGAATCCAAAAACATTCAGTACTTC
-,-,TRBV7-6,TRBJ1-6,CASSRVSSKNSPLHF,TGTGCCAGCAGCAGGGTTTCTAGTAAGAATTCACCCCTCCACTTT
-,-,TRBV19,TRBJ1-2,CASSDMAGDGYTF,TGTGCCAGTAGTGATATGGCAGGAGATGGCTACACCTTC
few,-,TRBV2,TRBJ1-5,CASSGDSNQPQHF,TGTGCCAGCAGTGGGGACAGCAATCAGCCCCAGCATTTT
-,TRBD1,TRBV14,TRBJ2-1,CASSPSGTGGGAQFF,TGTGCCAGCAGCCCCTCCGGGACAGGGGGCGGAGCGCAGTTCTTC
-,TRBD2,TRBV28,TRBJ2-1,CASSFLAGVPGNNEQFF,TGTGCCAGCAGTTTTCTAGCGGGGGTACCGGGTAACAATGAGCAGTTCTTC
-,TRBD1,TRBV27,TRBJ1-4,CASSLRGLSTEKLFF,TGTGCCAGCAGTTTAAGGGGGCTCTCGACCGAAAAACTGTTTTTT
-,-,TRBV15,TRBJ2-2,CATSGGQRTGELFF,TGTGCCACCAGCGGAGGACAGAGAACCGGGGAGCTGTTTTTT
-,-,TRBV7-9,TRBJ1-5,CASSSHRVGQPQHF,TGTGCCAGCAGCTCACACAGGGTTGGTCAGCCCCAGCATTTT